These 31 T cell receptor beta chains were sequenced from one sample in a study of blood T cell repertoires in COVID-19. The data were produced by immunoSEQ multiplex PCR, yet TCRdb's version contains in-frame clones alone and is incomplete. Altogether about 68,000 clones are present, 75% to 90% being singletons, with the ten largest covering 2% to 2.5%. The sequenced sample was peripheral blood. All receptors come from a human donor in a cohort sampled during active COVID-19.

The chain links TRBV7-8 to TRBJ1-5; tentative D call: TRBD1 (5 bases). This CDR3 spans 15 amino acids. The germline V and J ends were trimmed by 1 base and 6 bases, with 13 bases remaining between them. Germline-derived CDR1 and CDR2 are SGHVS and FQNEAQ. CDR3 residues: CASSLVGGDSQPQHF. CDR3 DNA: TGTGCCAGCAGCTTAGTGGGAGGAGACAGTCAGCCCCAGCATTTT. Full variable domain (rest looked up from reference TRBV7-8 and TRBJ1-5): GAGVSQSPRYKVAKRGQDVALRCDPISGHVSLFWYQQALGQGPEFLTYFQNEAQLDKSGLPSDRFFAERPEGSVSTLKIQRTQQEDSAVYLCASSLVGGDSQPQHFGDGTRLSIL.

V is TRBV19 and J is TRBJ1-2, with D uncertain. The V end was cut by 6 bases, the J end by 7 bases, with 18 bases between. The CDR3 runs 14 residues. Germline-derived CDR1 and CDR2 are LNHDA and SQIVND (reference sequence). This chain's CDR3 is CASSYLGGSGGYTF. CDR3 DNA sequence: TGTGCCAGTAGCTATCTGGGAGGTTCCGGTGGCTACACCTTC.

V is TRBV9 and J is TRBJ2-3, with 12 bases that match TRBD2. Germline CDR1 is SGDLS and CDR2 is YYNGEE. The CDR3 loop spans 15 amino acids. V was pared by 1 base and J by 4 bases, with 1 base of the junction left unmatched. The CDR3 loop is CASSVLAGGADTQYF. CDR3 sequence (DNA): TGTGCCAGCAGCGTACTAGCGGGAGGGGCAGATACGCAGTATTTT.

The V call is TRBV27, the J call TRBJ2-2, with no clear D. The V and J ends lost 6 bases and 6 bases respectively, with 11 bases between them. From germline, CDR1 is MNHEY and CDR2 SMNVEV (reference sequence). The length of the CDR3 is 13 residues. The CDR3 sequence is CASSLMAAGELFF. The DNA of the CDR3 is TGTGCCAGCAGCTTAATGGCGGCCGGGGAGCTGTTTTTT.

This clone was detected once. The gene calls are TRBV5-6 and TRBJ2-5; D might be TRBD1 (6 bases). Trimming shortened V by 0 bases and J by 4 bases, and 13 bases separated the two germline ends. Germline V lookup: CDR1 SGHDT, CDR2 YYEEEE. This CDR3 contains 15 residues. The CDR3 sequence: CASSLEVGQRETQYF. The CDR3 nucleotides are TGTGCCAGCAGCTTGGAGGTCGGACAGCGAGAGACCCAGTACTTC.

The chain uses TRBV18 and TRBJ2-1, with 7 nucleotides matching TRBD2. Trimming cost V 3 bases and J 4 bases; bases outside gene matches: 6. CDR3 size: 15 residues. The germline CDR1 and CDR2 sequences are KGHSH and LQKENI. Written as DNA, the CDR3 is TGTGCCAGCTCACCGTCTAGCGGAAATTACAATGAGCAGTTCTTC. Amino acids: CASSPSSGNYNEQFF.

The rearrangement uses TRBV27 and TRBJ2-7, with 7 bases matching TRBD1. This CDR3 is 13 amino acids long. Germline V gene data show CDR1 as MNHEY and CDR2 as SMNVEV (reference sequence). The V and J ends lost 4 bases and 3 bases, in that order; junction bases with no gene match: 3. The CDR3 DNA is TGTGCCAGCAGTTCCACAGGGGACTACGAGCAGTACTTC. Residues: CASSSTGDYEQYF.

This chain connects TRBV29-1 to TRBJ2-3, with D possibly TRBD1 on 6 matching bases. The CDR3 loop spans 13 amino acids. Germline V gives CDR1 SQVTM, CDR2 ANQGSEA. Trimming took 8 bases from V and 2 from J, leaving 14 bases between them. The CDR3 region is CSLERQATDTQYF. In DNA form, the CDR3 reads TGCAGCCTGGAGAGACAGGCCACAGATACGCAGTATTTT.

The chain joins TRBV7-8 to TRBJ1-2; TRBD1 agrees at 9 bases. After removal of 5 bases from V and 5 bases from J, the junction contained 6 bases not matched to a gene. The CDR3 contains 14 residues. The germline V gene encodes CDR1 SGHVS and CDR2 FQNEAQ. This CDR3 reads CASSTGQGLYGYTF. The CDR3 nucleotides read TGTGCCAGCAGCACAGGACAGGGGTTGTATGGCTACACCTTC.

The chain has TRBV7-9 and TRBJ2-7; 8 bases map to TRBD1. This CDR3 is 15 amino acids long. V shed 5 bases and J 0 bases; nucleotides not matched to a gene: 6. Germline V gives CDR1 SEHNR, CDR2 FQNEAQ (reference sequence). CDR3 sequence reads: CASSRDRPTSYEQYF. CDR3 sequence (DNA): TGTGCCAGCAGCCGGGACAGGCCGACCTCCTACGAGCAGTACTTC.

This chain connects TRBV18 to TRBJ1-5; D call uncertain. The CDR3 is 15 amino acids. The V and J ends lost 3 bases and 0 bases respectively, with 9 bases between them. The germline gives CDR1 KGHSH, CDR2 LQKENI. The CDR3 DNA is TGTGCCAGCTCACCGTTGGACTCTAGCAATCAGCCCCAGCATTTT. As protein: CASSPLDSSNQPQHF.

The rearrangement uses TRBV20-1 and TRBJ2-3; D call uncertain. CDR1 DFQATT and CDR2 SNEGSKA come from the germline V gene (reference sequence). CDR3 length equals 11 residues. The V end was cut by 4 bases, the J end by 8 bases, with 10 bases between. CDR3 nucleotide sequence: TGCAGTGCTACAATAGCTGCTACGCAGTATTTT. Translating gives CSATIAATQYF.

This clone was counted once. The rearrangement joins TRBV27 to TRBJ2-3; a possible D gene is TRBD2 (5 bases). The germline V gene encodes CDR1 MNHEY and CDR2 SMNVEV (reference sequence). This CDR3 comprises 14 residues. Trimming pared 5 bases from V and 6 bases from J, leaving 15 bases between. The CDR3 region has the DNA TGTGCCAGCAGTCCCCGTCTAGCACGGGATACGCAGTATTTT. Protein product: CASSPRLARDTQYF.

There are a few counts of this clone. V and J are TRBV6-1 and TRBJ2-5; 7 bases match TRBD2. Germline V gene lookup returns CDR1 MNHNS and CDR2 SASEGT. The CDR3 contains 16 residues. Germline trimming cut 2 bases from V and 4 bases from J; bases unmatched to any gene: 10. The CDR3 spells CASSEQSGASGETQYF. The CDR3 DNA reads as TGTGCCAGCAGTGAACAAAGCGGGGCCTCGGGAGAGACCCAGTACTTC.

The V and J genes are TRBV30 and TRBJ1-2; 9 bases are shared with TRBD1. The CDR3 spans 14 residues. Germline V gives CDR1 GTSNPN, CDR2 SVGIG (reference sequence). V was pared by 7 bases and J by 2 bases, with 8 bases of the junction left unmatched. CDR3 DNA sequence: TGTGCCTCCCCCACAGGGACAGGGAACTATGGCTACACCTTC. Encoded protein: CASPTGTGNYGYTF.

This chain connects TRBV5-8 to TRBJ2-1; D perhaps matches TRBD2 (6 bases). The CDR3 has 15 amino acids. The V and J ends lost 2 bases and 7 bases respectively, with 16 bases between them. Germline CDR1 reads SGHTS; CDR2 reads YDEGEE. DNA of the CDR3: TGTGCCAGCAGCTTCAGAGGAGGGCACAATAATGAGCAGTTCTTC. Protein sequence: CASSFRGGHNNEQFF.

This clone came up once. The chain combines TRBV4-1 with TRBJ2-7, with a tentative D call TRBD1 (6 bases). This CDR3 has 15 residues. In germline, CDR1 is MGHRA, CDR2 YSYEKL. V gave up 2 bases and J gave up 5 bases, with 16 bases separating them. The CDR3 region has the DNA TGCGCCAGCAGCCAAACCCAAGGGGGTAGCGACGAGCAGTACTTC. Encoded protein: CASSQTQGGSDEQYF.

This clone was seen only a few times. The rearrangement links TRBV7-9 to TRBJ2-7; 11 nucleotides line up with TRBD1. The V gene end was trimmed by 3 bases and the J gene end by 0 bases; junction bases not matched to a gene: 7. CDR1 and CDR2 from the germline V gene are SEHNR and FQNEAQ (reference sequence). There are 17 residues in the CDR3. In nucleotides, the CDR3 is TGTGCCAGCAGCTTCTACCGGGGGACAGGGGGCTCCTACGAGCAGTACTTC. It yields the protein CASSFYRGTGGSYEQYF.

The chain couples TRBV6-5 to TRBJ1-3; TRBD1 is a possible D gene (5 bases). V was cut by 10 bases and J by 0 bases, with 16 bases left in between. This CDR3 is built from 15 residues. Germline values: CDR1 MNHEY, CDR2 SVGAGI. The CDR3 nucleotides read TGTGCCACCCAGGGAGGATTGAGCTCTGGAAACACCATATATTTT. Encoded protein: CATQGGLSSGNTIYF.

The chain links TRBV6-6 to TRBJ1-2; 12 bases are shared with TRBD1. Germline lookup yields CDR1 MNHNY and CDR2 SVGAGI (reference sequence). The CDR3 loop spans 14 amino acids. After removal of 7 bases from V and 10 bases from J, the junction contained 10 bases not matched to a gene. The CDR3 nucleotides are TGTGCCAGCAATATTGACGGGACAGGGGGCCTCTACACCTTC. It translates to CASNIDGTGGLYTF.

V gene TRBV6-4 combines with J gene TRBJ2-1, with 12 bases fitting TRBD1. There are 16 residues in the CDR3. Losses at the gene ends were 3 bases for V and 6 bases for J; bases not matched to a gene: 6. The germline gives CDR1 MRHNA, CDR2 SNTAGT. The CDR3 DNA follows: TGTGCCAGCAGTGATTCCGGGACAGGGGGCGGCAATGAGCAGTTCTTC. Its translation: CASSDSGTGGGNEQFF.

The gene calls are TRBV7-3 and TRBJ2-1; 8 bases align to TRBD2. The CDR3 extends over 15 amino acids. V lost 2 bases to trimming and J lost 8 bases; unmatched junction nucleotides: 8. The germline CDR1 and CDR2 sequences are SGHTA and FQGTGA. CDR3 amino acids: CASSLSGAGRDEQFF. Written as DNA, the CDR3 is TGTGCCAGCAGCTTATCAGGGGCCGGGAGGGATGAGCAGTTCTTC.

V and J are TRBV12-3 or TRBV12-4 and TRBJ1-2, with D possibly TRBD1 on 5 matching bases. This CDR3 spans 13 amino acids. The V end was cut by 0 bases, the J end by 6 bases, with 8 bases between. The CDR3 protein is CASSLARENGYTF. The CDR3 coding sequence is TGTGCCAGCAGTTTAGCCAGGGAAAATGGCTACACCTTC.

The chain is built from TRBV4-1 and TRBJ2-1, with 11 bases identical to TRBD1. CDR1 is MGHRA, CDR2 YSYEKL, per germline. J gave up 9 bases and V 0 bases, and 22 bases lay outside the gene matches. The CDR3 length is 21 residues. CDR3 nucleotides: TGCGCCAGCAGCCAAGATCAATTCGGACAGGGGGCCCGGTTGCGGATGAGTGAGCAGTTCTTC. Amino acids: CASSQDQFGQGARLRMSEQFF.

The V call is TRBV7-2, the J call TRBJ2-7; TRBD2 aligns across 7 bases. The CDR3 length is 13 residues. CDR1 is SGHTA and CDR2 is FQGNSA in the germline V gene. After removal of 6 bases from V and 2 bases from J, the junction contained 4 bases not matched to a gene. The CDR3 DNA reads as TGTGCCAGCAGGACGGGAGGAACCTACGAGCAGTACTTC. Its protein is CASRTGGTYEQYF.

This chain links TRBV10-3 with TRBJ1-1, with 7 bases that match TRBD1. V lost 5 bases, J lost 5 bases, and 8 bases stayed unmatched. The CDR3 is 14 residues long. The germline CDR1 and CDR2 sequences are ENHRY and SYGVKD. The CDR3 loop is CAISQSGGWTEAFF. DNA of the CDR3: TGTGCCATCAGTCAATCAGGGGGATGGACTGAAGCTTTCTTT.

This chain links TRBV2 with TRBJ2-7; possible D gene TRBD1, 7 bases. The CDR3 is 14 residues long. The V gene's germline CDR1 is SNHLY and CDR2 FYNNEI. Trimming shortened V by 2 bases and J by 3 bases, and 11 bases separated the two germline ends. CDR3 DNA: TGTGCCAGCAGTGAACAGGGGGGTCACTACGAGCAGTACTTC. Protein sequence: CASSEQGGHYEQYF. The whole variable domain, remainder taken from reference TRBV2 and TRBJ2-7, is EPEVTQTPSHQVTQMGQEVILRCVPISNHLYFYWYRQILGQKVEFLVSFYNNEISEKSEIFDDQFSVERPDGSNFTLKIRSTKLEDSAMYFCASSEQGGHYEQYFGPGTRLTVT.

The V call is TRBV5-6, the J call TRBJ2-7, with D perhaps matching TRBD2 (6 bases). Germline CDR1 and CDR2: SGHDT and YYEEEE. Between the trimmed V and J ends, which lost 4 bases and 4 bases, there was a span of 21 bases. The CDR3 has 16 residues. The CDR3 protein is CASSQTSTSLGYEQYF. In DNA, the CDR3 is TGTGCCAGCAGCCAGACTTCGACTAGTTTAGGGTACGAGCAGTACTTC.

This clone was seen a single time. At the DNA level, this CDR3 is encoded by other sequences in the same sample as well. The genes are TRBV5-1 and TRBJ2-1; possible D gene TRBD1, 5 bases. CDR3 size: 13 residues. The V and J ends lost 0 bases and 4 bases respectively, with 5 bases between them. CDR1 and CDR2 (germline): SGHRS, YFSETQ. DNA of the CDR3: TGCGCCAGCAGCTTGGGACAGTACAATGAGCAGTTCTTC. This translates into CASSLGQYNEQFF.

V is TRBV6-5 and J is TRBJ1-3; 7 bases map to TRBD1. The germline gives CDR1 MNHEY, CDR2 SVGAGI. With V trimmed by 5 bases and J by 0 bases, 4 bases remained unmatched. This CDR3 region has 15 residues. CDR3 region: CASSPDRPSGNTIYF. DNA of the CDR3: TGTGCCAGCAGTCCGGACAGGCCCTCTGGAAACACCATATATTTT.

V is TRBV30 and J is TRBJ2-7; perhaps TRBD1 as D (5 bases). CDR3 length equals 11 residues. From germline, CDR1 is GTSNPN and CDR2 SVGIG (reference sequence). The ends were cut back, 3 bases at V and 5 bases at J, with 8 bases in the middle. CDR3 loop: CAWSDSDEQYF. For the CDR3, the DNA is TGTGCCTGGAGCGACAGCGACGAGCAGTACTTC.